This T cell receptor (beta chain) comes out of a study of blood T cell repertoires in COVID-19. The overall study: From the United States, Italy and Spain came samples of acute and convalescent COVID-19. PBMCs, B-cell-depleted T cells, or T cells were the source of the cDNA or gDNA that made up the material.

Germline CDR1 and CDR2: SGHNT and YYREEE (reference sequence). The CDR3 spans 17 residues. J gave up 4 bases and V 1 base, and 11 bases lay outside the gene matches. In the source study's methods: Amplification of reference gene primers was used by the study to estimate nucleated cell counts. Libraries were prepared by immunoSEQ multiplex PCR; TCRdb keeps only in-frame clonotypes and omits some of them. V and J calls and clone size follow that table, whereas D and trimming were derived from the DNA. The sample has 97,000 or so clones, approximately 85% seen once; the top ten hold 9.5% to 10%. The rearrangement uses TRBV5-4 and TRBJ2-1, with TRBD1 matching over 7 bases. This sequence was found in a middle-aged man with active or convalescent COVID-19. Input material: peripheral blood. The CDR3 sequence is CASSLLQGQHLYNEQFF. The CDR3 coding sequence is TGTGCCAGCAGCTTGCTTCAGGGACAGCACCTTTACAATGAGCAGTTCTTC.